This T cell receptor beta chain emerged from a study of T cell responses to AZD1222 COVID-19 vaccine. For the study at large: Pooling of second doses given at about 4 or about 12 weeks was done.

Findings of the study overall: Clonal diversity may have been underestimated, and the donors were mostly white British, with more females than males. Seropositive at baseline were only a handful of AZD1222 recipients. Recipients of two AZD1222 doses showed rising Spike-specific TCR breadth and depth.

The CDR3 consists of 15 residues. Germline assignment: CDR1 MNHEY and CDR2 SMNVEV (reference sequence). With 5 bases removed from V and 4 bases from J, the gap between germline ends came to 17 bases. As to this clone: As yet, its antigen is unknown.

Measured with immunoSEQ multiplex PCR; TCRdb has only the in-frame clones, and not every one. Seen here are tens of thousands of clones, around 88% observed once, and the top ten hold 16%. The receptor was derived from an adult in good health. The material was peripheral blood, obtained on day 0 of AZD1222 vaccination. This chain links TRBV27 with TRBJ1-2, with D possibly TRBD1 on 5 matching bases. The CDR3 nucleotides read TGTGCCAGCAGTCCCACCCGCGACAGAAGCTATGGCTACACCTTC. Its protein is CASSPTRDRSYGYTF.